This T cell receptor (beta chain) comes out of a study of beta chain features in type 1 diabetes. About the research overall: Patients shared similar age, gender and cell yields with healthy donors. Study-level findings and limits: The study notes PCR might favor shorter templates equally in patients and controls. In cDNA sequencing, cells with high TCR expression could be over-represented. Whether HLA type affects TCRB rearrangement stayed undetermined in the present work. Significant though moderate, a shortening of TCRB CDR3s appeared in all four CD4+ subsets of Type 1 diabetes patients.

The sequenced template was cDNA made from the entire isolated RNA. Some clones are missing from TCRdb's copy, which holds only in-frame ones; the method was immunoSEQ multiplex PCR. Here the sample spans hundreds of thousands of clones, roughly an eighth being singletons. This CDR3 contains 15 residues. Trimming pared 0 bases from V and 5 bases from J, leaving 10 bases between. CDR1 is LGHNA, CDR2 YSLEER, per germline. Worth noting for this clone: Its specificity is unknown.

The TCR was taken from a man aged 18 to 30 with type 1 diabetes. V usage is TRBV4-3 and J usage is TRBJ2-2, with D possibly matching TRBD1 (6 bases). Sequencing used naive CD4+ T cells from blood. The CDR3 loop reads CASSQESRGTGELFF. CDR3 coding DNA: TGCGCCAGCAGCCAAGAAAGTAGGGGGACCGGGGAGCTGTTTTTT.